This entry describes one T cell receptor (beta chain). Its target antigen remains unknown. No base-level quality is on record; no much larger clone is a single base apart. The source of the sample is a study of blood T cell repertoires in COVID-19 (dated by TCRdb to about 2020). Looking at the study overall: Collaborator samples came from the United States, Italy and Spain and covered acute and convalescent phases of COVID-19. The material from the prospective study consisted of cDNA or gDNA derived from T cells, B-cell-depleted T cells, or PBMCs. Deeply sampled blood TCRbeta repertoires from subjects exposed to, actively infected with, or recovered from COVID-19 were included in the dataset. The repertoires were released in a freely available public database meant as a resource for research on the immune response to SARS-CoV-2. The samples were drawn from two sources: the first 160 participants of the ongoing ImmuneRACE study, and 1,000 to 1,500 subjects contributed by 6 global collaborators. Nearly every sample came with metadata listing a de-identified subject ID, COVID-19 status, age in years and sex. Where available, HLA class I and class II types were obtained from metadata supplied by the sample provider rather than from assay-based typing.

The immunoSEQ Assay, a bias-controlled multiplex PCR, was used to amplify TCRbeta CDR3 regions from genomic DNA. As for the original processing: Nucleated cell counts per sample were estimated from amplification of reference gene primers within the assay. Sequence reads were collapsed and filtered to measure the absolute abundance of every unique TCRbeta CDR3 rearrangement. Productive Simpson clonality was computed per sample as the square root of Simpson's diversity index over productive rearrangements. Not all clones reach the TCRdb copy of this immuneACCESS table, which keeps in-frame sequences only. Checked studies attribute under half of the gap to unresolved V genes and leave the rest unexplained. V and J calls and clone size follow that table, whereas D and trimming were derived from the DNA. The sample includes 290,000 or so clones, with 86% observed a single time. The ten most abundant clones make up about 2.7% of the sample.

What the study reported, not specific to this receptor: Clinical and demographic metadata were provided uncurated, with the amount varying by source and participant.

Based on the germline V gene, the CDR1 and CDR2 sequences are SGHDT and YYEEEE. Here V drops 5 bases and J drops 1 base, and the junction holds 8 bases not matched to any gene. Inclusive of the bounding cysteine and phenylalanine, the CDR3 is 16 residues long. The retained sequence is limited to the CDR3, 48 bases, with the frame set at the first base. Participants in the prospective study were enrolled through a virtual design, were aged about 18 to 100 years, and lived in roughly 25 United States geographic areas. To assign participants to cohorts, the prospective study relied on clinical history that participants themselves reported in a screening survey and a study questionnaire. ImmuneRACE Cohort 3 recovered participants were defined by two consecutive negative NP/OP PCR tests, healthcare professional clearance, or symptom resolution. In the prospective study, mobile phlebotomists collected whole blood, serum and a nasopharyngeal or oropharyngeal swab from each participant. Additional blood draws and questionnaires over an approximately two-month period could optionally be provided by prospective study participants. Prospective study blood samples were shipped either frozen or at room temperature before DNA extraction.

The chain joins TRBV5-6 to TRBJ2-1; TRBD2 matches 8 bases in the middle. The source is a woman aged 18-29 years who had recovered from COVID-19. The specimen was PBMCs or T cells enriched from blood (not recorded which). The CDR3 region: CASSSALAGSYNEQFF. Read as DNA, the sequence is TGTGCCAGCAGTTCGGCGTTAGCGGGGTCCTACAATGAGCAGTTCTTC.